These 20 T cell receptor beta chains originate from one sample sequenced in a study of beta chain features in type 1 diabetes. Overall study findings and caveats: Shortening of TCRB CDR3s, moderate but significant, appeared in all four CD4+ subsets of Type 1 diabetes patients.

Expressed TCRB transcripts were sequenced after all isolated RNA was converted to cDNA. Libraries were prepared by immunoSEQ multiplex PCR; TCRdb keeps only in-frame clonotypes and omits some of them. The repertoire holds about 400,000 clones, with 10% to 15% as singletons. These TCRs' antigens remain unknown. The material sequenced was naive CD4+ T cells from blood. These receptors originate from a woman between 18 and 30 years old with type 1 diabetes.

The chain combines TRBV7-3 with TRBJ2-5; the match to TRBD1 covers 8 bases. Looked up from germline, CDR1 is SGHTA and CDR2 is FQGTGA. With V trimmed by 5 bases and J by 7 bases, 6 bases remained unmatched. The CDR3 is 13 amino acids. For the CDR3, the DNA is TGTGCCAGCAGCCCGCAGGGGGCGGCGACCCAGTACTTC. It codes for CASSPQGAATQYF.

This clone was recorded a few times. The rearrangement uses TRBV28 and TRBJ1-3, with a possible D match to TRBD1 (5 bases). Deletions cut 7 bases from V and 3 bases from J, with 10 bases between. The CDR3 sequence is 13 residues long. The germline gives CDR1 MDHEN, CDR2 SYDVKM. CDR3 sequence reads: CASTGGFGNTIYF. DNA of the CDR3: TGTGCCAGCACCGGGGGATTTGGAAACACCATATATTTT.

This clone was detected a few times. This rearrangement joins TRBV5-1 to TRBJ2-3; 9 bases are shared with TRBD1. Germline CDR1 SGHRS, CDR2 YFSETQ. Trimming cost V 4 bases and J 0 bases; bases outside gene matches: 6. The CDR3 length is 16 residues. In DNA form, the CDR3 reads TGCGCCAGCAGCCCCCCCGGGACAGGGAGCACAGATACGCAGTATTTT. Translated: CASSPPGTGSTDTQYF.

This clone has more than one count but fewer than ten. This chain uses TRBV7-6 with TRBJ2-3; D is possibly TRBD2 (6 bases). This CDR3 is built from 16 residues. V lost 5 bases and J lost 1, with 16 bases in between. Germline V gene data show CDR1 as SGHVS and CDR2 as FNYEAQ. The CDR3 DNA reads TGTGCCAGCAGCCGGCTCGGAGGGACCGGCACAGATACGCAGTATTTT. It translates to CASSRLGGTGTDTQYF.

This clone was seen only a few times. The V call is TRBV5-1, the J call TRBJ2-3; D possibly corresponds to TRBD2 (6 bases). The length of the CDR3 is 14 residues. V lost 3 bases and J lost 5, with 13 bases in between. The germline V gene encodes CDR1 SGHRS and CDR2 YFSETQ. The CDR3 reads CASSSRGGIDTQYF. The DNA for the CDR3 is TGCGCCAGCAGCTCCCGGGGCGGGATAGATACGCAGTATTTT.

The V and J genes are TRBV28 and TRBJ2-1; D unclear. The ends were cut back, 3 bases at V and 6 bases at J, with 6 bases in the middle. The CDR3 loop spans 12 amino acids. CDR1 MDHEN and CDR2 SYDVKM come from the germline V gene. This CDR3 reads CASSFWPNEQFF. The CDR3 nucleotides read TGTGCCAGCAGTTTCTGGCCCAATGAGCAGTTCTTC.

The V and J genes are TRBV7-9 and TRBJ2-5, with TRBD1 matching over 7 bases. J was trimmed by 10 bases and V by 5 bases; bases with no gene match: 13. CDR3 size: 14 residues. CDR1 and CDR2 (germline): SEHNR, FQNEAQ (reference sequence). The CDR3 DNA reads as TGTGCCAGCAGCGCCTCCGCGACAGGGCAGGGCCAGTACTTC. It codes for CASSASATGQGQYF.

V and J are TRBV28 and TRBJ2-7, with D tentatively TRBD1 (6 bases). Germline V gene sequence: CDR1 MDHEN, CDR2 SYDVKM. This CDR3 has 13 residues. V was cut by 5 bases and J by 3 bases, with 11 bases left in between. Here the CDR3 DNA reads TGTGCCAGCAGTCTAGGACAGTACTACGAGCAGTACTTC. Amino acids: CASSLGQYYEQYF.

V usage is TRBV5-1 and J usage is TRBJ2-4; the D gene is possibly TRBD2 (6 bases). The V gene's germline CDR1 is SGHRS and CDR2 YFSETQ. V dropped 4 bases and J dropped 7 bases, with 18 bases sitting between them. The CDR3 runs to 15 residues. CDR3 residues: CASSPQASGVNIQYF. Here the CDR3 DNA reads TGCGCCAGCAGCCCACAAGCTTCGGGAGTGAACATTCAGTACTTC.

This clone was found a few times. V usage is TRBV29-1 and J usage is TRBJ1-2; no reliable D call. The CDR3 is 12 amino acids. CDR1 SQVTM and CDR2 ANQGSEA come from the germline V gene. Trimming left V 2 bases short and J 7 bases short, with 11 bases between. CDR3 nucleotide sequence: TGCAGCGTTGAATTAACAGTCGGTGGCTACACCTTC. Its translation: CSVELTVGGYTF.

This clone was found a few times. CDR3 in amino acids: CASSGGTASYEQYF. The CDR3, as DNA: TGTGCCAGCAGTGGCGGGACGGCGTCCTACGAGCAGTACTTC. This sequence joins TRBV2 and TRBJ2-7; D might be TRBD2 (6 bases). CDR1 and CDR2 from the germline V gene are SNHLY and FYNNEI. The V end lost 4 bases, the J end lost 1 base, and 11 bases lay between the germline ends. The CDR3 extends over 14 amino acids.

There are a few counts of this clone. J is TRBJ2-2 and V is TRBV7-2; 7 bases map to TRBD1. V lost 2 bases to trimming and J lost 5 bases; unmatched junction nucleotides: 5. Germline CDR1 SGHTA, CDR2 FQGNSA. The CDR3 has 15 amino acids. The CDR3 DNA reads as TGTGCCAGCAGCTTAATGACAGGGTTTACCGGGGAGCTGTTTTTT. As protein: CASSLMTGFTGELFF.

The rearrangement joins TRBV6-5 to TRBJ2-7, with 7 positions matching TRBD1. With 0 bases clipped from V and 0 bases from J, the junction kept 2 bases outside the gene matches. Germline V CDR1 and CDR2: MNHEY, SVGAGI. The CDR3 has 15 residues. CDR3: CASSYSDRDSYEQYF. As DNA, the CDR3 is TGTGCCAGCAGTTACTCTGACAGGGACTCCTACGAGCAGTACTTC.

This clone showed up just a few times. V usage is TRBV5-6 and J usage is TRBJ2-1; TRBD1 agrees at 7 bases. Losses at the gene ends were 1 base for V and 7 bases for J; bases not matched to a gene: 8. Germline values: CDR1 SGHDT, CDR2 YYEEEE. The CDR3 spans 15 residues. In DNA, the CDR3 is TGTGCCAGCAGCTTGAAGGGGGCTGCACGGAATGAGCAGTTCTTC. This sequence encodes CASSLKGAARNEQFF.

This clone was observed a few times. The V and J genes are TRBV27 and TRBJ2-3; D is possibly TRBD1 (5 bases). The length of the CDR3 is 14 residues. Deletions cut 5 bases from V and 1 base from J, with 10 bases between. CDR1 is MNHEY, CDR2 SMNVEV, per germline (reference sequence). CDR3 residues: CASSVQGGTDTQYF. The CDR3 bases are TGTGCCAGCAGTGTGCAGGGTGGCACAGATACGCAGTATTTT.

CDR3 DNA: TGTGCCAGCAGCCCTTCGGGGTACGAGCAGTACTTC. This codes for CASSPSGYEQYF. The chain couples TRBV4-2 to TRBJ2-7, with D possibly matching TRBD2 (5 bases). This CDR3 is built from 12 residues. Looked up from germline, CDR1 is LGHNA and CDR2 is YNFKEQ. V dropped 4 bases and J dropped 4 bases, with 8 bases sitting between them.

The V call is TRBV5-1, the J call TRBJ1-2; the D is unclear. The germline gives CDR1 SGHRS, CDR2 YFSETQ. Trimming shortened V by 1 base and J by 0 bases, and 7 bases separated the two germline ends. CDR3 length: 14 residues. The CDR3 loop reads CASSLSITNYGYTF. The CDR3 DNA is TGCGCCAGCAGCTTGTCTATCACTAACTATGGCTACACCTTC.

This clone was seen more than once but under ten times. This rearrangement joins TRBV4-3 to TRBJ2-7, with 8 bases identical to TRBD2. V shed 4 bases, J shed 2 bases, and the junction held 13 bases outside the gene matches. From germline, CDR1 is LGHNA and CDR2 YSLEER. This CDR3 comprises 17 residues. CDR3 coding DNA: TGCGCCAGCAGCCCCTCCACCGGAGGACTAGCCACCTACGAGCAGTACTTC. The encoded protein is CASSPSTGGLATYEQYF.

This chain links TRBV9 with TRBJ1-2; D uncertain. CDR1 and CDR2 from the germline V gene are SGDLS and YYNGEE. V lost 0 bases, J lost 5 bases, and 14 bases lay in between. The CDR3 consists of 15 residues. Written as DNA, the CDR3 is TGTGCCAGCAGCGTAGAGTCGAGGGATTTGTATGGCTACACCTTC. It translates to CASSVESRDLYGYTF.

V usage is TRBV4-2 and J usage is TRBJ2-5; 7 nucleotides line up with TRBD2. After removal of 1 base from V and 5 bases from J, the junction contained 10 bases not matched to a gene. This CDR3 comprises 16 residues. The germline gives CDR1 LGHNA, CDR2 YNFKEQ. The CDR3 spells CASSQAEGRAGETQYF. CDR3 coding DNA: TGTGCCAGCAGCCAAGCAGAGGGGAGGGCCGGCGAGACCCAGTACTTC.